This T cell receptor beta chain was captured by sequencing in a study of CD8+CD57+ T cells in acquired aplastic anemia. Study details: CD4+ cells from healthy donors averaged approximately 11 million reads.

The V gene lost 4 bases and the J gene lost 5 bases, with 8 bases spanning the gap. The CDR3 contains 12 residues. Germline CDR1 is SNHLY and CDR2 is FYNNEI. This clonotype was detected many times. Genomic DNA, the template, was used for profiling of the TCR beta VDJ and CDR3. Each CDR3 protein gets one entry after TCRdb re-called the reads with MiXCR. Of about 220,000 distinct CDR3 sequences listed, around 32% are singletons. J is TRBJ1-2 and V is TRBV2; no clear D gene. The source is a human donor in good health, serving as a control. Source material: sorted CD4+, CD8+, or CD8+CD57+ T cells (not recorded which) from PBMCs. The CDR3 DNA follows: TGTGCCAGCAGTGCGAAGGTATATGGCTACACCTTC. Its protein is CASSAKVYGYTF.